This T cell receptor beta chain is drawn from a study of OX40 agonist ivuxolimab in advanced cancers. The study's findings and limits: Both CD4+ and CD8+ T cell populations in blood had undergone clonal expansion by week 6 at 0.1 to 3.0 mg/kg.

The data were produced by immunoSEQ multiplex PCR, yet TCRdb's version contains in-frame clones alone and is incomplete. The sample shows tens of thousands of clones, about 86% of them seen only once. About this clone itself: Its matching antigen is unknown.

The CDR3 is made up of 13 amino acids. The V segment lost 6 bases and the J segment 2 bases; nucleotides outside the gene matches: 3. Germline V gene data show CDR1 as SNHLY and CDR2 as FYNNEI. The chain has TRBV2 and TRBJ2-5; TRBD1 aligns across 7 bases. Sequenced here: CD4+ or CD8+ T cells sorted from blood, sampled in a trial of the OX40 agonist ivuxolimab. This clonotype was obtained from an adult with an advanced solid tumor such as melanoma, head and neck, liver or kidney cancer. This CDR3 is CASSRDRQETQYF. The CDR3, as DNA: TGTGCCAGCAGCCGGGACAGACAAGAGACCCAGTACTTC.